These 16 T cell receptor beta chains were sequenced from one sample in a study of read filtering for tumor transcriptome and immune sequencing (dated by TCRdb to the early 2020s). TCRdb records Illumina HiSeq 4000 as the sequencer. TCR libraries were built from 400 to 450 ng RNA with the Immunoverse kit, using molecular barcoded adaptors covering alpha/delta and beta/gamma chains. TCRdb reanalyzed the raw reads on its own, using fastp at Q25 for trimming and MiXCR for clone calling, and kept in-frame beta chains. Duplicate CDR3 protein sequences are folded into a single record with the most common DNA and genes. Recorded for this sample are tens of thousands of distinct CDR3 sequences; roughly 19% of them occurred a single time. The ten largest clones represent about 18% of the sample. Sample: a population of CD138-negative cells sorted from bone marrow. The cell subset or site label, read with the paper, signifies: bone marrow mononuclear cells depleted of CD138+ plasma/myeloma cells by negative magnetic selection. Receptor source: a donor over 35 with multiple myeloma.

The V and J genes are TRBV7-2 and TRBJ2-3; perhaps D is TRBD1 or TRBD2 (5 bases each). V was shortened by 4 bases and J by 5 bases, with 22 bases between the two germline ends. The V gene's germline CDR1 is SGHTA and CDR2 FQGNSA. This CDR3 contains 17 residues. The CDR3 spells CASSYLTGTPLRDTQYF. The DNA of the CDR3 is TGTGCCAGCAGCTACCTAACCGGGACCCCCCTCCGAGATACGCAGTATTTT.

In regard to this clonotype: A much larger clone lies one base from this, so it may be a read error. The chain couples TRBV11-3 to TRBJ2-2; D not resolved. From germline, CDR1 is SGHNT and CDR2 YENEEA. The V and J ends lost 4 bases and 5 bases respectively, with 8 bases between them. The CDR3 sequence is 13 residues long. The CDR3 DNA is TGTGCCAGCAGCTCGTACAGTACCGGGGAGCTGTTTTTT. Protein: CASSSYSTGELFF.

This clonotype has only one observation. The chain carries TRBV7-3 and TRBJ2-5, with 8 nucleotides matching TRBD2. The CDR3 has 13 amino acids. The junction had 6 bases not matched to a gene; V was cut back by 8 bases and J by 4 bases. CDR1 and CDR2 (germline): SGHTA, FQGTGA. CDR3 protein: CASSREGRETQYF. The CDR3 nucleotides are TGTGCCAGCTCCCGGGAGGGTCGAGAGACCCAGTACTTC. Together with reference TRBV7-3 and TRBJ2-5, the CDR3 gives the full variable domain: GAGVSQTPSNKVTEKGKYVELRCDPISGHTALYWYRQSLGQGPEFLIYFQGTGAADDSGLPNDRFFAVRPEGSVSTLKIQRTERGDSAVYLCASSREGRETQYFGPGTRLLVL.

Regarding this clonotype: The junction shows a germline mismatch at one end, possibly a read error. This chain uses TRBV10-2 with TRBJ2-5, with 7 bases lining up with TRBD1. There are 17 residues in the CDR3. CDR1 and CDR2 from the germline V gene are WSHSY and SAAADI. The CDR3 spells CDSSDSPSTGWEETQYF. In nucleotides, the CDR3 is TGCGACAGCAGTGATTCCCCCTCGACAGGGTGGGAAGAGACCCAGTACTTC.

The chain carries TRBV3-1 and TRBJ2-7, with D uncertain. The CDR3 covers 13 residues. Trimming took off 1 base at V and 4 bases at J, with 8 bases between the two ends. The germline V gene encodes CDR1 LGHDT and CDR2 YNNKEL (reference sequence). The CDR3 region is CASSQVHQYEQYF. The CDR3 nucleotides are TGTGCCAGCAGCCAAGTCCACCAATACGAGCAGTACTTC.

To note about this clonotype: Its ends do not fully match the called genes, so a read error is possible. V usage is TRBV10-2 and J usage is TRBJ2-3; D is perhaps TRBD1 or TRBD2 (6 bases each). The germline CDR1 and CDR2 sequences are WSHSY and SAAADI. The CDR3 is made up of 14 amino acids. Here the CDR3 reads CASSPGAITDRQYF. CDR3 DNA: TGCGCCAGCAGCCCGGGGGCTATAACAGATAGGCAGTACTTT.

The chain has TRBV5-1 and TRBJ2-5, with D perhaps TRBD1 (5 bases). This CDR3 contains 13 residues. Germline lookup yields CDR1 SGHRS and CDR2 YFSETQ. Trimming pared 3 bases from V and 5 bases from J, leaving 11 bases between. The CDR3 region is CASSWGREETQYF. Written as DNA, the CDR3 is TGCGCCAGCAGCTGGGGCCGTGAGGAGACCCAGTACTTC.

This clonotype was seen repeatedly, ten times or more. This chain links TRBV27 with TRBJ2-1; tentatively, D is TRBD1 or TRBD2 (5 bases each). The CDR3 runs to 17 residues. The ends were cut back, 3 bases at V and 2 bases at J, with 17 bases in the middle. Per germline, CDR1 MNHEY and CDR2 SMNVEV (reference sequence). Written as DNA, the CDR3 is TGTGCCAGCAGTTTCCGCAGGGTGGGGGTTACCTACAATGAGCAGTTCTTC. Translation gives CASSFRRVGVTYNEQFF.

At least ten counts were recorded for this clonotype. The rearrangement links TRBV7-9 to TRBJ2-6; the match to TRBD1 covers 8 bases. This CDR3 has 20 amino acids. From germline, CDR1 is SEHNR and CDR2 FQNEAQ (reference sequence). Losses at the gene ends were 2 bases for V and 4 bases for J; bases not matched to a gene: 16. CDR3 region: CASSLYPRDRLTLGANVLTF. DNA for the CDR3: TGTGCCAGCAGCTTATACCCTCGGGACAGGCTGACTTTGGGGGCCAACGTCCTGACTTTC. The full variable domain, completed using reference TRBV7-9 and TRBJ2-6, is DTGVSQNPRHKITKRGQNVTFRCDPISEHNRLYWYRQTLGQGPEFLTYFQNEAQLEKSRLLSDRFSAERPKGSFSTLEIQRTEQGDSAMYLCASSLYPRDRLTLGANVLTFGAGSRLTVL.

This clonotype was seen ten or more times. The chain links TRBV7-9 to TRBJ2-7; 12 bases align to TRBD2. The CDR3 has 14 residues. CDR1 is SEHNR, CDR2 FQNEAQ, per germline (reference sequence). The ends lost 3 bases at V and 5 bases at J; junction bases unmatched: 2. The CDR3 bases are TGTGCCAGCAGCTTGGGACTAGCGGGTCACGAGCAGTACTTC. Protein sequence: CASSLGLAGHEQYF.

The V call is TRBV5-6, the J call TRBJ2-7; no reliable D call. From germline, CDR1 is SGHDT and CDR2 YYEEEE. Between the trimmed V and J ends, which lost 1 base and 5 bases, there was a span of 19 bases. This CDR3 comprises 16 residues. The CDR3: CASSLMAARSSNEQYF. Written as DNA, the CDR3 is TGTGCCAGCAGCTTGATGGCGGCCAGGAGCTCTAACGAGCAGTACTTC.

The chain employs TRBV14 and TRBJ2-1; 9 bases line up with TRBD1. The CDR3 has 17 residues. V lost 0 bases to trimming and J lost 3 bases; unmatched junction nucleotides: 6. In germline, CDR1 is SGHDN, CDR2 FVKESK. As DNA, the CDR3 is TGTGCCAGCAGCCAAGAAGGTCGGGACAGGGACTACAATGAGCAGTTCTTC. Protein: CASSQEGRDRDYNEQFF.

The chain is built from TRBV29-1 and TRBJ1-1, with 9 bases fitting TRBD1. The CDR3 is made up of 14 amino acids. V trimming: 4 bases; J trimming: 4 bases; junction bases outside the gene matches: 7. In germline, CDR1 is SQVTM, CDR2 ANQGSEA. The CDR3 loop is CSVVKDRGGTEAFF. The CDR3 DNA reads TGCAGCGTTGTCAAGGACAGGGGTGGCACTGAAGCTTTCTTT.

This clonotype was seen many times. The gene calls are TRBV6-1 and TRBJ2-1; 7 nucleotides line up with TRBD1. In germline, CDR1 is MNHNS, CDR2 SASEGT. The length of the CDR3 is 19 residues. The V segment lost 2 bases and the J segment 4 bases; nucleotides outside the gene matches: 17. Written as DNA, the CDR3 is TGTGCCAGCAGTGAATCAGAGTTGGGCAGGGGGAAGTTATACAATGAGCAGTTCTTC. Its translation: CASSESELGRGKLYNEQFF.

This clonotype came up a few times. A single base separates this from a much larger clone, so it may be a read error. CDR3 region: CASSLTVRVSEQSF. The CDR3 bases are TGTGCCAGCAGTTTGACAGTAAGGGTGAGTGAGCAGTCCTTC. The chain uses TRBV12-3 or TRBV12-4 and TRBJ2-1, with D possibly TRBD1 on 5 matching bases. The CDR3 runs to 14 residues.

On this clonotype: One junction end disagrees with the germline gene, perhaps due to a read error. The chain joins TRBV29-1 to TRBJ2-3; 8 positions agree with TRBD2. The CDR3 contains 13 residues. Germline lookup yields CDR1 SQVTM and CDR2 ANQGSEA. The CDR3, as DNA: TGCAGCGCTATAGCGGGGAGCACAGCTACGCAGTATTTT. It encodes CSAIAGSTATQYF.